This T cell receptor beta chain derives from a study of tumor and adjacent non-tumor tissue in lung cancer. TCRbeta libraries were built with three rounds of nested PCR, modified from ARM-PCR. TCRdb reprocessed the multiplex PCR reads via MiXCR and lists one record per CDR3 protein. The table shows 40,000 to 55,000 distinct CDR3 sequences, with 74% occurring only once. The CDR3 sequence is 16 residues long. Germline CDR1 reads MNHEY; CDR2 reads SVGEGT. With respect to this clonotype: The germline gene is not matched at one end of the junction; a read error may be the cause.

No cell sorting was done before RNA was extracted from the tissue. The normal lung tissue was taken more than 3 cm from the tumor edge. This rearrangement joins TRBV6-2 or TRBV6-3 to TRBJ2-1; perhaps D is TRBD1 or TRBD2 (6 bases each). This receptor was taken from a woman aged 55 to 70 with non-small cell lung cancer. Input material: distant non-tumor lung tissue. The CDR3 loop reads CASRPPTGIGGNEHFF. The CDR3 DNA follows: TGTGCCAGCAGGCCTCCCACCGGGATAGGGGGGAATGAGCACTTCTTC.